This entry lists 26 T cell receptor beta chains sequenced from one sample in a study of blood T cell repertoires in COVID-19. Profiling relied on immunoSEQ multiplex PCR, and the TCRdb table lists in-frame clones only, not all of them. This sample has about 330,000 clones; 70% to 90% occur once, and the top ten carry roughly 4%. The sample consisted of peripheral blood. All receptors come from a woman in her forties or fifties with active or convalescent COVID-19.

J is TRBJ1-4 and V is TRBV7-9; possible D gene TRBD1, 5 bases. The V and J ends lost 6 bases and 7 bases respectively, with 12 bases between them. Germline-derived CDR1 and CDR2 are SEHNR and FQNEAQ (reference sequence). This CDR3 has 13 residues. CDR3 sequence reads: CASSSDGGEKLFF. CDR3 DNA: TGTGCCAGCAGTTCCGACGGGGGTGAAAAACTGTTTTTT.

The genes are TRBV5-1 and TRBJ1-5; 7 nucleotides line up with TRBD1. Germline values: CDR1 SGHRS, CDR2 YFSETQ. This CDR3 spans 13 amino acids. The V and J ends lost 4 bases and 7 bases, in that order; junction bases with no gene match: 5. The CDR3 sequence is CASSEQGPQPQHF. CDR3 bases: TGCGCCAGCAGCGAACAGGGGCCCCAGCCCCAGCATTTT.

The rearrangement links TRBV28 to TRBJ1-5; possible D gene TRBD1, 6 bases. The CDR3 sequence is 16 residues long. The germline V gene has CDR1 MDHEN and CDR2 SYDVKM. Trimming removed 5 bases from V and 0 bases from J, with 14 bases in between. CDR3 nucleotides: TGTGCCAGCAGTCAAACTGACAGGTATAGCAATCAGCCCCAGCATTTT. It translates to CASSQTDRYSNQPQHF.

The chain has TRBV9 and TRBJ1-2; 8 bases are a match to TRBD1. There are 13 residues in the CDR3. V dropped 3 bases and J dropped 5; count of bases not matched to a gene: 3. CDR1 and CDR2 from the germline V gene are SGDLS and YYNGEE. CDR3 sequence: CASSGDRGYGYTF. The CDR3 coding sequence is TGTGCCAGCAGCGGCGACAGGGGATATGGCTACACCTTC.

The CDR3 DNA follows: TGCGCCAGCGGGCTACAGGGGGCTGGGGCCAACGTCCTGACTTTC. Amino acid sequence: CASGLQGAGANVLTF. The rearrangement uses TRBV5-1 and TRBJ2-6; 8 positions match TRBD1. CDR1 is SGHRS, CDR2 YFSETQ, per germline. The V segment lost 7 bases and the J segment 2 bases; nucleotides outside the gene matches: 5. The CDR3 totals 15 residues.

This rearrangement joins TRBV7-9 to TRBJ1-1; no firm D call. This CDR3 is built from 13 residues. The V end was cut by 3 bases, the J end by 1 base, with 6 bases between. Germline CDR1 reads SEHNR; CDR2 reads FQNEAQ (reference sequence). The CDR3 coding sequence is TGTGCCAGCAGCTTTGCGGGGAACACTGAAGCTTTCTTT. Its protein product is CASSFAGNTEAFF.

This chain links TRBV5-5 with TRBJ1-1, with 7 bases matching TRBD1. J was trimmed by 10 bases and V by 2 bases; bases with no gene match: 11. The V gene's germline CDR1 is SGHKS and CDR2 YYEKEE (reference sequence). This CDR3 region has 14 residues. The CDR3 loop reads CASSFTGAGGRAFF. The CDR3 DNA reads TGTGCCAGCAGCTTCACAGGTGCAGGGGGTAGAGCTTTCTTT.

The CDR3 sequence: CASSPGPAQGNIQYF. The CDR3 nucleotides read TGTGCCAGCTCACCAGGGCCGGCCCAAGGAAACATTCAGTACTTC. This chain links TRBV18 with TRBJ2-4; no definite D call. The germline gives CDR1 KGHSH, CDR2 LQKENI. V was trimmed by 2 bases and J by 6 bases, leaving 14 bases between them. The CDR3 totals 15 residues.

This chain's CDR3 is CASSARTSGRGAYEQYF. The CDR3 DNA reads TGTGCCAGCAGTGCACGGACTAGCGGGAGAGGGGCCTACGAGCAGTACTTC. The chain has TRBV27 and TRBJ2-7; 13 nucleotides line up with TRBD2. Germline-derived CDR1 and CDR2 are MNHEY and SMNVEV (reference sequence). The V and J ends lost 5 bases and 2 bases, in that order; junction bases with no gene match: 9. The CDR3 runs to 17 residues.

This clone was recorded a few times. As DNA, the CDR3 is TGTGCCAGCAGCTTTAGATCGACAGGGGATTTTGAGCAGTTCTTC. It specifies CASSFRSTGDFEQFF. This sequence joins TRBV7-9 and TRBJ2-1; TRBD1 matches 8 bases. The CDR3 is 15 residues long. Germline CDR1 reads SEHNR; CDR2 reads FQNEAQ (reference sequence). With V trimmed by 3 bases and J by 9 bases, 10 bases remained unmatched.

The rearrangement joins TRBV7-9 to TRBJ1-1, with unresolved D. Germline CDR1 and CDR2: SEHNR and FQNEAQ (reference sequence). Trimming took 3 bases from V and 0 from J, leaving 11 bases between them. The CDR3 runs 15 residues. The CDR3 bases are TGTGCCAGCAGCTTTGGGGAGATCATGAACACTGAAGCTTTCTTT. Amino acids: CASSFGEIMNTEAFF.

In its sample, this clone was seen a few times. This chain connects TRBV29-1 to TRBJ1-2; 7 bases align to TRBD1. CDR1 SQVTM and CDR2 ANQGSEA come from the germline V gene. V dropped 0 bases and J dropped 8; count of bases not matched to a gene: 9. This CDR3 spans 14 amino acids. CDR3 coding DNA: TGCAGCGTTGAAGACGGGACAGTAATTAGGGGCTACACCTTC. Residues: CSVEDGTVIRGYTF.

The V gene is TRBV12-3 or TRBV12-4, the J gene TRBJ1-1, with a tentative D call TRBD1 (6 bases). CDR3 size: 12 residues. V lost 6 bases and J lost 8, with 13 bases in between. This CDR3 is CASRNPTGEAFF. DNA of the CDR3: TGTGCCAGCAGAAACCCCACAGGGGAAGCTTTCTTT.

The CDR3 region has the DNA TGTGCCAGCAGTTTAAGGCCCAGGGATCTCGATGAAGCTTTCTTT. Residues: CASSLRPRDLDEAFF. This chain links TRBV27 with TRBJ1-1, with D maybe TRBD1 (5 bases). V lost 2 bases and J lost 7, with 17 bases in between. Germline V lookup: CDR1 MNHEY, CDR2 SMNVEV (reference sequence). The CDR3 has 15 residues.

The V call is TRBV30, the J call TRBJ2-1, with 12 positions matching TRBD2. Per the germline V gene, CDR1 is GTSNPN and CDR2 is SVGIG (reference sequence). This CDR3 contains 14 residues. Germline trimming cut 3 bases from V and 9 bases from J; bases unmatched to any gene: 6. In DNA, the CDR3 is TGTGCCTGGAGGTCTAGCGGGAGGGCCGGTGAGCAGTTCTTC. Its protein product is CAWRSSGRAGEQFF.

The rearrangement joins TRBV28 to TRBJ1-2; the D gene is possibly TRBD1 (6 bases). V lost 3 bases to trimming and J lost 2 bases, with 19 bases between them. The CDR3 runs to 17 residues. Germline V gene data show CDR1 as MDHEN and CDR2 as SYDVKM. The CDR3 nucleotides are TGTGCCAGCAGTTTGGTAACAGGGAGGGTAGGCAACTATGGCTACACCTTC. Encoded protein: CASSLVTGRVGNYGYTF.

The chain is built from TRBV15 and TRBJ2-2; D is unclear. The CDR3 totals 12 residues. Between the trimmed V and J ends, which lost 4 bases and 3 bases, there was a span of 3 bases. The germline CDR1 and CDR2 sequences are LNHNV and YYDKDF (reference sequence). The CDR3 protein is CATSIYTGELFF. The CDR3 region has the DNA TGTGCCACCAGCATCTACACCGGGGAGCTGTTTTTT.

The chain has TRBV7-9 and TRBJ2-5; no clear D. Germline CDR1 is SEHNR and CDR2 is FQNEAQ (reference sequence). V was trimmed by 4 bases and J by 2 bases, leaving 2 bases between them. This CDR3 has 11 residues. The CDR3 DNA reads TGTGCCAGCAGCTCACAAGAGACCCAGTACTTC. It encodes CASSSQETQYF.

This chain links TRBV4-1 with TRBJ2-5, with 7 bases lining up with TRBD1. With 4 bases clipped from V and 4 bases from J, the junction kept 12 bases outside the gene matches. Per germline, CDR1 MGHRA and CDR2 YSYEKL. The CDR3 length is 16 residues. The CDR3 loop is CASSPRDSRLGETQYF. CDR3 coding DNA: TGCGCCAGCAGCCCCCGGGACAGCCGCCTTGGAGAGACCCAGTACTTC.

The V and J genes are TRBV18 and TRBJ2-1; 12 bases align to TRBD2. The J segment lost 6 bases and the V segment lost 6 bases, leaving 12 bases of the junction unmatched. The germline gives CDR1 KGHSH, CDR2 LQKENI. CDR3 length equals 17 residues. The CDR3 bases are TGTGCCAGCTCTCCAATTACAACTAGCGGGGGGTTCAATGAGCAGTTCTTC. As protein: CASSPITTSGGFNEQFF.

A single count supports this clone. The J gene is TRBJ1-2, the V gene TRBV4-1, with 7 nucleotides matching TRBD1. The germline CDR1 and CDR2 sequences are MGHRA and YSYEKL. Trimming removed 1 base from V and 4 bases from J; junction bases left unmatched: 0. The CDR3 loop spans 13 amino acids. In DNA form, the CDR3 reads TGCGCCAGCAGCCAAGGACAGGGCTATGGCTACACCTTC. The encoded protein is CASSQGQGYGYTF.

As DNA, the CDR3 is TGTGCCAGCAGTTCCGGATGGAGGGAGAGCGAAAAACTGTTTTTT. Amino acid sequence: CASSSGWRESEKLFF. The chain couples TRBV28 to TRBJ1-4; D is unresolved. Trimming shortened V by 4 bases and J by 8 bases, and 17 bases separated the two germline ends. CDR3 length equals 15 residues. Germline V gives CDR1 MDHEN, CDR2 SYDVKM.

The chain employs TRBV6-6 and TRBJ2-2; 7 bases map to TRBD2. Trimming removed 6 bases from V and 5 bases from J; junction bases left unmatched: 3. This CDR3 spans 13 amino acids. Germline CDR1 MNHNY, CDR2 SVGAGI (reference sequence). The CDR3 region has the DNA TGTGCCAGCAGAAAGCGGGAAACCGGGGAGCTGTTTTTT. This sequence encodes CASRKRETGELFF.

The chain recombines TRBV5-4 with TRBJ2-7, with 7 bases that match TRBD2. The V gene's germline CDR1 is SGHNT and CDR2 YYREEE (reference sequence). There are 16 residues in the CDR3. J was trimmed by 0 bases and V by 4 bases; bases with no gene match: 10. The CDR3 bases are TGTGCCAGCAGCCCAGGCCCGGGGGGAAGCTCCTACGAGCAGTACTTC. Protein sequence: CASSPGPGGSSYEQYF.

V is TRBV5-1 and J is TRBJ2-2; the match to TRBD2 covers 7 bases. CDR1 is SGHRS and CDR2 is YFSETQ in the germline V gene. The CDR3 contains 14 residues. Trimming took 4 bases from V and 2 from J; bases not matched to a gene: 2. The CDR3 region has the DNA TGCGCCAGCAGCCCTAGCGGAAACACCGGGGAGCTGTTTTTT. This translates into CASSPSGNTGELFF.

The J gene is TRBJ1-5, the V gene TRBV19, with no clear D. Trimming shortened V by 4 bases and J by 3 bases, and 13 bases separated the two germline ends. Germline CDR1 and CDR2: LNHDA and SQIVND (reference sequence). The CDR3 runs to 15 residues. The CDR3 DNA reads TGTGCCAGTAGTAATCTAGCCGGATTCAATCAGCCCCAGCATTTT. Translating gives CASSNLAGFNQPQHF.